This entry describes one T cell receptor beta chain. Its antigen is not yet known. The record has no base qualities; no much larger clone is one base away. Libraries were constructed by the immunoSEQ multiplex PCR assay. TCRdb obtained this table from immuneACCESS and retained in-frame rearrangements with V and J assigned. These tables miss some clones; where compared with another copy, unresolved V genes account for less than half of the shortfall, and the remainder is unexplained. The sample has fewer than 85,000 clones on record, approximately 92% of them singletons. Of the sample, almost 6% falls within the top ten clones. These data belong to a study of control samples from healthy donors and cancer patients (dated by TCRdb to about 2020). A distance of 7 bases separates the germline ends of V and J, which lose 4 bases and 1 base respectively. The CDR3 runs 13 residues from the cysteine to the phenylalanine. Solely the CDR3 DNA is kept, with 39 bases framed from the first base. The germline V gene supplies CDR1 SGHTA and CDR2 FQGNSA.

In this chain, TRBV7-2 is recombined with TRBJ2-5, with the D segment identity uncertain. The sequence derives from a woman aged 55 to 70 in good health. The sample consisted of blood. The nucleotide sequence is TGTGCCAGCAGCTCCTACATCCAAGAGACCCAGTACTTC. Its translation reads: CASSSYIQETQYF.